This T cell receptor beta chain was sequenced for a study of shared clonotypes between healthy human individuals. On the study more broadly: Per donor, CD8 memory used one plate, CD8 naive used two, CD4 memory used three and CD4 naive used three.

Trimming cost V 2 bases and J 5 bases; bases outside gene matches: 3. The CDR3 is made up of 14 amino acids. The germline V gene encodes CDR1 MGHRA and CDR2 YSYEKL. About this clone itself: Its target is not known.

Study-wide points: Sorted-subset sequencing was shown by rarefaction to be incomplete despite large depth.

At a deep level, the assay was run. On sorted subsets, replicate PCRs used approximately 200 ng DNA, or about 30,000 T cell genomes. The method was immunoSEQ multiplex PCR; TCRdb's version includes in-frame clones alone and lacks a portion of them. The table shows about 2.2 million clones, with roughly 93% occurring only once. Positively selected for CCR7, the CD45RO-negative cells used as naive CD8 cells excluded terminally differentiated effector memory CD45RA+ cells. The receptor was isolated from a man between 18 and 29 years old in good health. Some clones in this sample may be carry-over from other donors' samples. The chain employs TRBV4-1 and TRBJ1-5; 7 bases match TRBD1. What was sequenced was naive CD8+ T cells from PBMCs. The CDR3 sequence is CASSQTDRYQPQHF. The CDR3 region has the DNA TGCGCCAGCAGCCAAACGGACAGGTATCAGCCCCAGCATTTT.